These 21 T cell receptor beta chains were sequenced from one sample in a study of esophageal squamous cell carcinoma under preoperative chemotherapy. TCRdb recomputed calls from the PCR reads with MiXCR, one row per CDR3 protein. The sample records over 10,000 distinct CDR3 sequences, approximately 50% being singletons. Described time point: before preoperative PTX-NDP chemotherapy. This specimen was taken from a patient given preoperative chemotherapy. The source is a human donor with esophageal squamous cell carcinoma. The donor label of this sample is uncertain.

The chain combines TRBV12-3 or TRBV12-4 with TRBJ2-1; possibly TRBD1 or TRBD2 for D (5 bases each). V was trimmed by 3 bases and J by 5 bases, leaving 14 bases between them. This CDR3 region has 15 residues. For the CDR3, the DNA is TGTGCCAGCAGTTTTGCAGGGACCTCAAACAATGAGCAGTTCTTC. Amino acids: CASSFAGTSNNEQFF.

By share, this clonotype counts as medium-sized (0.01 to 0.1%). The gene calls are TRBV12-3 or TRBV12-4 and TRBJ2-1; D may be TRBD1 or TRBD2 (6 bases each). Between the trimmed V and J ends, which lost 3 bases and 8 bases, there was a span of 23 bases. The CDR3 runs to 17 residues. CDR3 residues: CASSFLERGLGSDEQFF. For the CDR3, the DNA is TGTGCCAGCAGTTTTCTGGAACGGGGGCTTGGGTCGGATGAGCAGTTCTTC.

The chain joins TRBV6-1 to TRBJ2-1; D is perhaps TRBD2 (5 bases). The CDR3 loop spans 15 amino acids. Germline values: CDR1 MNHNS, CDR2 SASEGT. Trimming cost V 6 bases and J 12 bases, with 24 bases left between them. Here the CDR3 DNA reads TGTGCCAGCAGCTCCAGTTTTGGGAGCAAAGATGCGCAGTTCTTC. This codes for CASSSSFGSKDAQFF.

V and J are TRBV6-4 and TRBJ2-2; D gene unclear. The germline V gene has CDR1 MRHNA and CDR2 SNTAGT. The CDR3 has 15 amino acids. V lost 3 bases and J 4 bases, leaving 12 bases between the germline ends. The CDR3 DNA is TGTGCCAGCAGTGATCCGGGTTACAGCACCGGGGAGCTGTTTTTT. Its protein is CASSDPGYSTGELFF.

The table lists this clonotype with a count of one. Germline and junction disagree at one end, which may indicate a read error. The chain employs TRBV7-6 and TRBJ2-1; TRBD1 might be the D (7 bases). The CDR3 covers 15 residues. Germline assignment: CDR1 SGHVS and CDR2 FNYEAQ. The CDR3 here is CARGLPGGSTDEQFF. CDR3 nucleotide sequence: TGTGCCAGGGGCCTACCAGGGGGGAGCACAGATGAGCAGTTCTTT. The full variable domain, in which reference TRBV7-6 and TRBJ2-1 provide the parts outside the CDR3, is GAGVSQSPRYKVTKRGQDVALRCDPISGHVSLYWYRQALGQGPEFLTYFNYEAQQDKSGLPNDRFSAERPEGSISTLTIQRTEQRDSAMYRCARGLPGGSTDEQFFGPGTRLTVL.

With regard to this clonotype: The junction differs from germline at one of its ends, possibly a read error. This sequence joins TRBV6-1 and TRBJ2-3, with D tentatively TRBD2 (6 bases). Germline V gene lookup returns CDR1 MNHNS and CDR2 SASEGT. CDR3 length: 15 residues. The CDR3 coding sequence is TGTGCCAGGGGTTCGGGGGTAGGGGATTCAGAGACGCAGTATTTT. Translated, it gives CARGSGVGDSETQYF.

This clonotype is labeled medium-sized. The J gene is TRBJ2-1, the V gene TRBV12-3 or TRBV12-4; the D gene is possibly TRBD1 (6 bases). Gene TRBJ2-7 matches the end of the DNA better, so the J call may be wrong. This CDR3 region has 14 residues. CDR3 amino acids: CASSPQGVTYEQYF. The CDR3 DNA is TGTGCCAGCAGTCCACAGGGAGTTACCTACGAGCAGTACTTC.

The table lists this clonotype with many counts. The CDR3 region is CASARDTGTKTYEQFF. CDR3 DNA: TGTGCCAGCGCTCGTGACACCGGGACTAAGACCTACGAGCAGTTCTTC. The V and J genes are TRBV11-1 and TRBJ2-1; TRBD2 matches 7 bases. V lost 8 bases, J lost 10 bases, and 20 bases stayed unmatched. Germline V gives CDR1 SGHAT, CDR2 FQDESV (reference sequence). CDR3 length: 16 residues.

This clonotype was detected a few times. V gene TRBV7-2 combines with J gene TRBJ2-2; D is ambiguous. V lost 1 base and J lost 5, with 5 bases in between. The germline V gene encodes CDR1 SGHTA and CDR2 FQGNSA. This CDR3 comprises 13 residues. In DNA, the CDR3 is TGTGCCAGCAGCTTAGGCCGGACCGGGGAGCTGTTTTTT. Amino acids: CASSLGRTGELFF. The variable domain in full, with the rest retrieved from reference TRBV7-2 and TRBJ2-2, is GAGVSQSPSNKVTEKGKDVELRCDPISGHTALYWYRQSLGQGLEFLIYFQGNSAPDKSGLPSDRFSAERTGGSVSTLTIQRTQQEDSAVYLCASSLGRTGELFFGEGSRLTVL.

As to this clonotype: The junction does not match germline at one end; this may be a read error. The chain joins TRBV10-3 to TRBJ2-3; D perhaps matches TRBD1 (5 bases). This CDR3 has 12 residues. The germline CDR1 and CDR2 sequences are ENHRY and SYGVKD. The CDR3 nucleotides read TGTGCCGGGTGCACAGGCCAAGAGACGCAGTACTTT. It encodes CAGCTGQETQYF.

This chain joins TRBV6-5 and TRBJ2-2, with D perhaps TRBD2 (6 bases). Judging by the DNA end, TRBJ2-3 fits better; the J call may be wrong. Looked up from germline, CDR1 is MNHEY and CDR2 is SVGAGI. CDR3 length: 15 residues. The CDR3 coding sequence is TGTGCCAGCATTAGAGCGGGTGTGAGCACCGGGACGCAGTATTTT. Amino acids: CASIRAGVSTGTQYF.

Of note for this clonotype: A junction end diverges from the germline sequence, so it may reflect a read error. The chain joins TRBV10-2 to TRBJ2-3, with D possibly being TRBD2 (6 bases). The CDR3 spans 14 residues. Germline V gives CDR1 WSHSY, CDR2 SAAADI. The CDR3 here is CASRGSGDADTQFF. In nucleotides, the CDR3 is TGCGCCAGCAGGGGGTCGGGAGACGCGGATACGCAGTTTTTT.

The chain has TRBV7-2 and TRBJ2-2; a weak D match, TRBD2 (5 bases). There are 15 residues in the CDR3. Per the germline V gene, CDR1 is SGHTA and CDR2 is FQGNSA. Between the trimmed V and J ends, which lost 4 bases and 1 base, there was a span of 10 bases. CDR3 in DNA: TGTGCCAGCAGCTCCGAGGGTGGGAACACCGGGGAGCTGTTTTTT. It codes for CASSSEGGNTGELFF.

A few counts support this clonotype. The CDR3 bases are TGTGCCAGCAGTGAATGGGCGGGACAGTCCTACGAGCAGTACTTC. It yields the protein CASSEWAGQSYEQYF. The chain has TRBV6-1 and TRBJ2-7; perhaps TRBD1 as D (7 bases). Germline values: CDR1 MNHNS, CDR2 SASEGT. The V and J ends lost 2 bases and 1 base respectively, with 12 bases between them. The CDR3 totals 15 residues.

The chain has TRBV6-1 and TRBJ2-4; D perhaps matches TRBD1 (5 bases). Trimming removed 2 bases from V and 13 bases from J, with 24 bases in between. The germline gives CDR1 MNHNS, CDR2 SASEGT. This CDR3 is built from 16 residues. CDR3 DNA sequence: TGTGCCAGCAGTGAATTGGGGCTGAGCGACAAAAATACGCAGTACTTC. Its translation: CASSELGLSDKNTQYF.

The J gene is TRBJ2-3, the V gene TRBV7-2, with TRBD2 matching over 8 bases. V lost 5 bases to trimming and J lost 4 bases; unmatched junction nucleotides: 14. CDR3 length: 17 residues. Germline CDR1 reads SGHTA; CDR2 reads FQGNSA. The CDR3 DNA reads TGTGCCAGCAGCCTTTCGGTATCGGGGGGGCGGGCAGATACGCAGTATTTT. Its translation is CASSLSVSGGRADTQYF.

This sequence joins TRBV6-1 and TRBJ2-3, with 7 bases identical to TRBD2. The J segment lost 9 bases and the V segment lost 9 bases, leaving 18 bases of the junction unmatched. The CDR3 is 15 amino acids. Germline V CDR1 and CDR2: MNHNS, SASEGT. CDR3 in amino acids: CARGVGERGGETQYF. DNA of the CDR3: TGTGCCAGGGGTGTTGGGGAGCGGGGCGGAGAGACGCAGTATTTT.

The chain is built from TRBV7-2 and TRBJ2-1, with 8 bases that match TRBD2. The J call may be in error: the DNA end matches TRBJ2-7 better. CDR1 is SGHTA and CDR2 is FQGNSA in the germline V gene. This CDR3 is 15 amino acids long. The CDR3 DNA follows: TGTGCCAGCAGACCCAGCGGGAGCTCCTACAATGAGCAGTACTTC. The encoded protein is CASRPSGSSYNEQYF.

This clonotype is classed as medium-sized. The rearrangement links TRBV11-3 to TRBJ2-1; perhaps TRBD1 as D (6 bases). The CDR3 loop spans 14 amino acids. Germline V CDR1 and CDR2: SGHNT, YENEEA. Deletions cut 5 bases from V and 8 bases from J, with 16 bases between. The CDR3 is CASSLGGPTDEQFF. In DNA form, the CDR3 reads TGTGCCAGCAGCCTAGGGGGACCCACGGATGAGCAGTTCTTC.

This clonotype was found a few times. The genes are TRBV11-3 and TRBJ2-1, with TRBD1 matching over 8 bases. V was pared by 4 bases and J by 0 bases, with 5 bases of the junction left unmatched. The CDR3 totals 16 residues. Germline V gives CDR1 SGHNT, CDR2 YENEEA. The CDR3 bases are TGTGCCAGCAGCTCCCGTACAGGGGGCTCCTACAATGAGCAGTTCTTC. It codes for CASSSRTGGSYNEQFF.

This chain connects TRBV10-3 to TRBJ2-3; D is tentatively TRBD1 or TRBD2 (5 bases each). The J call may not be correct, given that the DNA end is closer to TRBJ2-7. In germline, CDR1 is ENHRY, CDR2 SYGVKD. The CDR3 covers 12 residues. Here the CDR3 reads CAGFRGMDTQYF. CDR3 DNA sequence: TGTGCGGGTTTCAGAGGGATGGACACGCAGTACTTC.